The 29 T cell receptor beta chains reported below all come from one sample, sequenced in a study of blood T cell repertoires in COVID-19. Generated by immunoSEQ multiplex PCR, the TCRdb table keeps only in-frame clones and is missing some. Of tens of thousands of clones listed, around 86% are singletons. Material: peripheral blood. The receptors derive from a man aged 40-55 years with acute or convalescent COVID-19.

The gene calls are TRBV7-9 and TRBJ2-3, with 12 bases lining up with TRBD2. The CDR3 consists of 18 residues. Trimming cost V 2 bases and J 5 bases; bases outside gene matches: 11. Germline loops: CDR1 SEHNR, CDR2 FQNEAQ (reference sequence). The DNA for the CDR3 is TGTGCCAGCAGCTTAAACTCACTAGCGGGGGGTTGGATAGATACGCAGTATTTT. Protein product: CASSLNSLAGGWIDTQYF.

J is TRBJ1-6 and V is TRBV2, with D tentatively TRBD1 (6 bases). CDR3 size: 14 residues. Germline-derived CDR1 and CDR2 are SNHLY and FYNNEI. V was clipped by 3 bases and J by 9 bases, with 12 bases between them. CDR3 DNA: TGTGCCAGCAGTGAGACAGGCGTAGGTTCACCCCTCCACTTT. Translated: CASSETGVGSPLHF.

V usage is TRBV29-1 and J usage is TRBJ1-1; D remains ambiguous. This CDR3 contains 8 residues. V shed 6 bases and J shed 14 bases, with 10 bases lying between them. The germline gives CDR1 SQVTM, CDR2 ANQGSEA. The CDR3 sequence: CSVADGFF. For the CDR3, the DNA is TGCAGCGTAGCGGACGGGTTCTTT. Combining the CDR3 with reference TRBV29-1 and TRBJ1-1 gives the whole variable domain SAVISQKPSRDICQRGTSLTIQCQVDSQVTMMFWYRQQPGQSLTLIATANQGSEATYESGFVIDKFPISRPNLTFSTLTVSNMSPEDSSIYLCSVADGFFGQGTRLTVV.

The rearrangement links TRBV3-1 (or the pseudogene TRBV3-2) to TRBJ2-1; D not resolved. There are 15 residues in the CDR3. CDR1 is LGHDT, CDR2 YNNKEL, per germline (reference sequence). Trimming removed 3 bases at V and 0 bases at J, with 9 bases between. The CDR3 DNA reads TGTGCCAGCAGCCAGATGCCGAGCTCCTACAATGAGCAGTTCTTC. Its protein is CASSQMPSSYNEQFF.

The chain employs TRBV5-4 and TRBJ2-4; TRBD1 aligns across 7 bases. Germline V gives CDR1 SGHNT, CDR2 YYREEE (reference sequence). The CDR3 spans 14 residues. V was clipped by 5 bases and J by 3 bases; unmatched bases: 5. The CDR3 DNA is TGTGCCAGCAGGAGTACAGGGGACAAAAACATTCAGTACTTC. This codes for CASRSTGDKNIQYF. Combining the CDR3 with reference TRBV5-4 and TRBJ2-4 gives the whole variable domain ETGVTQSPTHLIKTRGQQVTLRCSSQSGHNTVSWYQQALGQGPQFIFQYYREEENGRGNFPPRFSGLQFPNYSSELNVNALELDDSALYLCASRSTGDKNIQYFGAGTRLSVL.

The count of this clone is one. V gene TRBV2 combines with J gene TRBJ1-2; a possible D gene is TRBD1 (6 bases). The CDR3 covers 14 residues. Germline V gene lookup returns CDR1 SNHLY and CDR2 FYNNEI. Trimming cost V 3 bases and J 3 bases, with 11 bases left between them. Here the CDR3 reads CASSERGLDYGYTF. CDR3 coding DNA: TGTGCCAGCAGTGAGAGGGGGTTAGACTATGGCTACACCTTC.

This chain uses TRBV10-3 with TRBJ2-7; 10 nucleotides match TRBD1. V was clipped by 2 bases and J by 7 bases; unmatched bases: 8. From germline, CDR1 is ENHRY and CDR2 SYGVKD. This CDR3 comprises 15 residues. This chain's CDR3 is CAISEDETGGREQYF. The DNA for the CDR3 is TGTGCCATCAGTGAGGATGAGACAGGGGGCAGGGAGCAGTACTTC.

This sequence joins TRBV29-1 and TRBJ1-1; D is possibly TRBD1 (5 bases). The CDR3 is 15 residues long. In germline, CDR1 is SQVTM, CDR2 ANQGSEA. V was pared by 7 bases and J by 3 bases, with 21 bases between. This CDR3 reads CSAHSEAGWDTEAFF. The CDR3 nucleotides read TGCAGCGCCCATTCTGAGGCAGGGTGGGACACTGAAGCTTTCTTT. Drawing the rest from reference TRBV29-1 and TRBJ1-1, the complete variable domain is SAVISQKPSRDICQRGTSLTIQCQVDSQVTMMFWYRQQPGQSLTLIATANQGSEATYESGFVIDKFPISRPNLTFSTLTVSNMSPEDSSIYLCSAHSEAGWDTEAFFGQGTRLTVV.

The chain carries TRBV30 and TRBJ1-1, with 7 bases matching TRBD1. Germline values: CDR1 GTSNPN, CDR2 SVGIG (reference sequence). This CDR3 has 14 residues. V lost 4 bases to trimming and J lost 4 bases; unmatched junction nucleotides: 9. The DNA of the CDR3 is TGTGCCTGGACCCTGGACAGGTTAGGCACTGAAGCTTTCTTT. This sequence encodes CAWTLDRLGTEAFF.

This sequence joins TRBV6-5 and TRBJ2-7, with D possibly being TRBD1 (5 bases). CDR1 MNHEY and CDR2 SVGAGI come from the germline V gene. The CDR3 totals 15 residues. Trimming removed 0 bases at V and 0 bases at J, with 9 bases between. CDR3 bases: TGTGCCAGCAGTTACTCGAGTAGGGGCTCCTACGAGCAGTACTTC. Its translation is CASSYSSRGSYEQYF.

This clone came up once. V and J are TRBV6-6 and TRBJ1-2; 12 bases are shared with TRBD1. Germline CDR1 and CDR2: MNHNY and SVGAGI (reference sequence). With 5 bases clipped from V and 5 bases from J, the junction kept 12 bases outside the gene matches. This CDR3 region has 17 residues. The CDR3 here is CASSPPGQGAQIYGYTF. As DNA, the CDR3 is TGTGCCAGCAGTCCCCCGGGACAGGGGGCTCAAATTTATGGCTACACCTTC.

The genes are TRBV2 and TRBJ2-7, with TRBD2 matching 9 bases. Germline V gene sequence: CDR1 SNHLY, CDR2 FYNNEI. The junction had 11 bases not matched to a gene; V was cut back by 5 bases and J by 3 bases. The CDR3 has 16 amino acids. The CDR3 sequence is CASSSRSSGALYEQYF. In DNA form, the CDR3 reads TGTGCCAGCAGTTCCCGTTCTAGCGGGGCTCTCTACGAGCAGTACTTC.

The V and J genes are TRBV27 and TRBJ1-2; D unclear. Germline V gene lookup returns CDR1 MNHEY and CDR2 SMNVEV (reference sequence). This CDR3 spans 13 amino acids. Trimming shortened V by 6 bases and J by 2 bases, and 10 bases separated the two germline ends. CDR3 in amino acids: CASSPRWNYGYTF. The CDR3 DNA is TGTGCCAGCAGCCCGAGGTGGAACTATGGCTACACCTTC.

The rearrangement uses TRBV4-1 and TRBJ1-5; D is uncertain. The CDR3 is made up of 13 amino acids. Germline CDR1 MGHRA, CDR2 YSYEKL. V was shortened by 5 bases and J by 4 bases, with 9 bases between the two germline ends. Here the CDR3 DNA reads TGCGCCAGCAGCTCCCAGATTAATCAGCCCCAGCATTTT. This translates into CASSSQINQPQHF.

This clone appeared a single time. The chain has TRBV6-5 and TRBJ1-1; D is perhaps TRBD1 (5 bases). The CDR3 consists of 15 residues. Germline CDR1 reads MNHEY; CDR2 reads SVGAGI. V shed 2 bases and J shed 4 bases, with 14 bases lying between them. CDR3 bases: TGTGCCAGCAGTTACAGGGGTGGGATGAGCACTGAAGCTTTCTTT. Translating it yields CASSYRGGMSTEAFF.

V gene TRBV5-4 combines with J gene TRBJ2-3, with D perhaps TRBD2 (5 bases). The V gene lost 4 bases and the J gene lost 4 bases, with 13 bases spanning the gap. The CDR3 contains 14 residues. The germline gives CDR1 SGHNT, CDR2 YYREEE (reference sequence). In DNA form, the CDR3 reads TGTGCCAGCAGCGTCCCTAGCAGCCCAGATACGCAGTATTTT. Protein sequence: CASSVPSSPDTQYF.

The chain combines TRBV7-3 with TRBJ2-6, with TRBD1 as a possible D gene (6 bases). V dropped 5 bases and J dropped 3 bases, with 8 bases sitting between them. The germline V gene encodes CDR1 SGHTA and CDR2 FQGTGA. This CDR3 contains 14 residues. CDR3 DNA: TGTGCCAGCAGCCTACAGGGTGGGGCCAACGTCCTGACTTTC. Its protein is CASSLQGGANVLTF.

V gene TRBV3-1 (or the pseudogene TRBV3-2) combines with J gene TRBJ1-2; D unresolved. V was cut by 0 bases and J by 4 bases, with 12 bases left in between. The CDR3 spans 15 residues. Germline CDR1 reads LGHDT; CDR2 reads YNNKEL (reference sequence). The CDR3, as DNA: TGTGCCAGCAGCCAAGATGGCAAAACAGTCTATGGCTACACCTTC. This codes for CASSQDGKTVYGYTF.

The rearrangement links TRBV7-2 to TRBJ1-1; the D gene is possibly TRBD1 (6 bases). Trimming stripped 1 base from V and 0 bases from J, with 18 bases between. The germline CDR1 and CDR2 sequences are SGHTA and FQGNSA. The CDR3 has 18 residues. For the CDR3, the DNA is TGTGCCAGCAGCTTAGATGCGGGGGGCGTAAAAGTGAACACTGAAGCTTTCTTT. Protein: CASSLDAGGVKVNTEAFF.

J is TRBJ1-5 and V is TRBV12-1; the listed D gene, TRBD1, was not tested against the DNA. TRBV12-1 is designated a pseudogene. The CDR3 is 15 amino acids. The CDR3 DNA is TGTGCCAGCAGCTTTGACAGGGCTTGCAATCAGCCCCAGCATTTT. This gives the protein CASSFDRACNQPQHF.

The chain uses TRBV11-2 and TRBJ2-5; TRBD2 agrees at 7 bases. The CDR3 consists of 14 residues. Trimming removed 5 bases from V and 5 bases from J; junction bases left unmatched: 8. The V gene's germline CDR1 is SGHAT and CDR2 FQNNGV. The DNA for the CDR3 is TGTGCCAGCAGCCCCAGCGGGGTGGGGGAGACCCAGTACTTC. This encodes CASSPSGVGETQYF.

The chain uses TRBV2 and TRBJ1-1, with unresolved D. Trimming shortened V by 7 bases and J by 0 bases, and 12 bases separated the two germline ends. Germline-derived CDR1 and CDR2 are SNHLY and FYNNEI. This CDR3 is 14 amino acids long. The CDR3, as DNA: TGTGCCAGCAACGGAGGGTGGGTGAACACTGAAGCTTTCTTT. This gives the protein CASNGGWVNTEAFF. Looking up the rest from reference TRBV2 and TRBJ1-1 gives the full variable domain: EPEVTQTPSHQVTQMGQEVILRCVPISNHLYFYWYRQILGQKVEFLVSFYNNEISEKSEIFDDQFSVERPDGSNFTLKIRSTKLEDSAMYFCASNGGWVNTEAFFGQGTRLTVV.

This clone occurred a few times. The J gene is TRBJ2-5, the V gene TRBV3-1 (or the pseudogene TRBV3-2); 9 nucleotides align to TRBD2. J lost 5 bases, V lost 4 bases, and 5 bases had no gene match. Germline V CDR1 and CDR2: LGHDT, YNNKEL (reference sequence). The CDR3 has 14 residues. CDR3 bases: TGTGCCAGCAGCCTAGCGGGGGTCCGGGAGACCCAGTACTTC. Translated: CASSLAGVRETQYF.

This sequence joins TRBV6-5 and TRBJ2-2; D remains unclear. The CDR3 runs to 12 residues. From germline, CDR1 is MNHEY and CDR2 SVGAGI. The V and J ends lost 2 bases and 8 bases respectively, with 6 bases between them. The CDR3 bases are TGTGCCAGCAGTTACCCCCTGGGGGAGCTGTTTTTT. Translation: CASSYPLGELFF.

The rearrangement joins TRBV7-2 to TRBJ1-5; 8 bases are shared with TRBD1. V was clipped by 5 bases and J by 3 bases; unmatched bases: 15. Per the germline V gene, CDR1 is SGHTA and CDR2 is FQGNSA. This CDR3 has 18 residues. CDR3 nucleotide sequence: TGTGCCAGCAGCCCCAACCCCATTCGACAGGGGCTCAATCAGCCCCAGCATTTT. This encodes CASSPNPIRQGLNQPQHF. The full variable domain, its missing parts supplied by reference TRBV7-2 and TRBJ1-5, is GAGVSQSPSNKVTEKGKDVELRCDPISGHTALYWYRQSLGQGLEFLIYFQGNSAPDKSGLPSDRFSAERTGGSVSTLTIQRTQQEDSAVYLCASSPNPIRQGLNQPQHFGDGTRLSIL.

The chain is built from TRBV24-1 and TRBJ2-7, with 8 bases that match TRBD1. The CDR3 sequence is 13 residues long. The trim removed 3 bases at V and 5 bases at J, leaving 2 bases unmatched. Germline V CDR1 and CDR2: KGHDR, SFDVKD. The CDR3 nucleotides read TGTGCCACCAGTGATAGGACAGGGAACGAGCAGTACTTC. It yields the protein CATSDRTGNEQYF.

Worth noting for this clone: A junction boundary mismatches the germline segment, possibly from a read error. The J gene is TRBJ2-3, the V gene TRBV5-1, with TRBD2 as a possible D gene (7 bases). Per germline, CDR1 SGHRS and CDR2 YFSETQ. This CDR3 contains 18 residues. CDR3 sequence (DNA): TGCGCCAGCAGCTTGAGAGTTTTGGGGGCGGGAGACACACATACGCAGTATTTT. As protein: CASSLRVLGAGDTHTQYF.

The rearrangement joins TRBV3-1 (or the pseudogene TRBV3-2) to TRBJ2-7; a possible D gene is TRBD2 (5 bases). The germline V gene has CDR1 LGHDT and CDR2 YNNKEL (reference sequence). V shed 3 bases and J shed 5 bases, with 11 bases lying between them. The CDR3 length is 13 residues. CDR3 bases: TGTGCCAGCAGCCATACCGGGGAGAACGAGCAGTACTTC. Encoded protein: CASSHTGENEQYF.

The chain links TRBV19 to TRBJ1-3; D uncertain. The CDR3 is 15 residues long. CDR1 is LNHDA, CDR2 SQIVND, per germline (reference sequence). V was shortened by 5 bases and J by 4 bases, with 15 bases between the two germline ends. In nucleotides, the CDR3 is TGTGCCAGTAGTGTCCCCTCGGGGTACGGAAACACCATATATTTT. This codes for CASSVPSGYGNTIYF.